This paragraph covers one T cell receptor beta chain sequence. CDR3 length: 15 amino acids. This specimen belongs to a study of blood T cell repertoires in COVID-19. Turning to the study itself: T cells, B-cell-depleted T cells, or PBMCs supplied cDNA or gDNA.

The authors' processing: Scientists estimated how many nucleated cells there were by amplifying reference gene primers. Generated by immunoSEQ multiplex PCR, the TCRdb table keeps only in-frame clones and is missing some. V, J and clone size are taken as reported in that table, and D and trimming were inferred from the DNA itself. There are roughly 280,000 clones in the sample; over 75% occur only once, and around 10% lies in the top ten. This rearrangement joins TRBV12-1 to TRBJ1-2; TRBD1, the table's D call, lacks a check against the DNA. TRBV12-1 is reported as a pseudogene. The receptor comes from a woman in her 70s with acute or convalescent COVID-19. Sequencing was performed on peripheral blood. The CDR3 sequence is CASSYDREYNYGYTF. The CDR3 DNA reads as TGTGCCAGCAGCTATGACAGGGAATATAACTATGGCTACACCTTC.